This TCR beta chain was sequenced in a study of early T cells in non-severe SARS-CoV-2 infection. At the level of the study: Sequenced material consisted of bulk RNA (from unsorted whole blood), and chains were unpaired.

Researchers tagged individual cDNA molecules with unique molecular identifiers. TCRdb passed the 5' RACE reads through MiXCR, listing each CDR3 protein once. The sample has under 70,000 distinct CDR3 sequences, 12% seen once. This clonotype showed up just a few times. The germline V gene has CDR1 LGHNA and CDR2 YNFKEQ. The germline V and J ends were trimmed by 0 bases and 2 bases, with 11 bases remaining between them. There are 17 residues in the CDR3. Sequencing used whole blood. The V call is TRBV4-2, the J call TRBJ2-6; a weak D match, TRBD2 (5 bases). The receptor was isolated from an adult who was a healthcare worker with PCR-confirmed SARS-CoV-2 infection or an uninfected control (not recorded which). CDR3 loop: CASSQDLGITGANVLTF. CDR3 DNA: TGTGCCAGCAGCCAAGATCTCGGGATAACTGGGGCCAACGTCCTGACTTTC.